This TCR beta chain was sequenced in a study of blood T cell repertoires in COVID-19. Study context: COVID-19 samples, acute and convalescent, were from the United States, Italy and Spain. The analysed material was cDNA or gDNA that came from T cells, B-cell-depleted T cells, or PBMCs.

Clones were read by immunoSEQ multiplex PCR, and TCRdb kept only the in-frame ones, dropping some. The profile covers more than 150,000 clones, with around 84% appearing a single time and about 7% taken by the ten largest. CDR3 length: 17 amino acids. CDR1 and CDR2 from the germline V gene are SGHNT and YENEEA. The ends lost 5 bases at V and 4 bases at J; junction bases unmatched: 8. This clone is a singleton in its sample. This sequence joins TRBV11-3 and TRBJ2-7; 16 bases fit TRBD2. Material for sequencing was peripheral blood. This sequence originates from a man aged 50 or older with active or convalescent COVID-19. CDR3 DNA: TGTGCCAGCAGCGGCGGGACTAGCGGGGGGGACCGGTACGAGCAGTACTTC. Its protein is CASSGGTSGGDRYEQYF.